The clone carrying this T cell receptor (beta chain) was observed a handful of times. Its antigen remains unknown. These data originate in a study of molecular identifiers for immune sequencing clone quantification. Study-level background: Replicate experiments divided RNA from around 20,000 or 100,000 naive CD8 cells into five parts and sequenced four. Overall study findings and caveats: Effector cells kept over 97% of their molecules in clones above 20 RNA copies, while naive cells kept under 1% there.

The CDR3 has 14 amino acids. Trimming cost V 7 bases and J 5 bases; bases outside gene matches: 10. Germline CDR1 is MDHEN and CDR2 is SYDVKM. Sorted cells numbering roughly 18,000 to 1,100,000, with 10%, 30% or 50% RNA, yielded the naive CD8 libraries. Listed TCR primers, together with previously described methods, were used for the bulk TCR libraries. TCRdb recomputed calls from the PCR reads with MiXCR, one row per CDR3 protein. Of around 480,000 distinct CDR3 sequences in the sample, roughly a fifth were seen once. The gene calls are TRBV28 and TRBJ2-7; 8 bases map to TRBD1. The receptor's source is a human donor in good health. Some libraries in this study had Jurkat cell RNA spiked in. What was sequenced was naive CD8+ T cells from blood, with Jurkat cell RNA spiked in. Stated subset: FACS-sorted CD8+CD4-CCR7+CD45RA+ naive T cells. The CDR3 sequence: CASKAPGQVNEQYF. CDR3 sequence (DNA): TGTGCCAGCAAAGCCCCGGGACAGGTGAACGAGCAGTACTTC. The whole variable domain, filled in from reference TRBV28 and TRBJ2-7, reads DVKVTQSSRYLVKRTGEKVFLECVQDMDHENMFWYRQDPGLGLRLIYFSYDVKMKEKGDIPEGYSVSREKKERFSLILESASTNQTSMYLCASKAPGQVNEQYFGPGTRLTVT.